The 8 T cell receptor beta chains below all came from one sample that was sequenced in a study of T cells in Graves' hyperthyroidism and ophthalmopathy. Amplified TCR beta CDR3 regions derived from RNA transcripts. HTBI primers were employed in a first-round RT-PCR of the TCR CDR3. Using its own MiXCR run on the multiplex PCR reads, TCRdb lists one record per CDR3 protein. Seen here are 200,000 to 250,000 distinct CDR3 sequences, over 20% observed once, and the top ten hold roughly 32%. Sequenced input: blood. These receptor sequences come from a woman aged 40 to 55 with Graves' ophthalmopathy.

This clonotype was seen repeatedly, ten times or more. The V gene is TRBV12-3 or TRBV12-4, the J gene TRBJ2-3; 11 nucleotides match TRBD2. This CDR3 spans 15 amino acids. With V trimmed by 6 bases and J by 3 bases, 5 bases remained unmatched. CDR3 residues: CASRPGTSGTDTQYF. In DNA, the CDR3 is TGTGCCAGCAGGCCCGGGACTAGCGGTACAGATACGCAGTATTTT.

This clonotype was recorded at least ten times. This chain joins TRBV6-5 and TRBJ1-2, with TRBD1 matching 8 bases. With 2 bases clipped from V and 6 bases from J, the junction kept 8 bases outside the gene matches. Per germline, CDR1 MNHEY and CDR2 SVGAGI. CDR3 size: 15 residues. The CDR3 DNA reads TGTGCCAGCAGTTACACCGACAGGGGCGACGATGGCTACACCTTC. Translating it yields CASSYTDRGDDGYTF.

In this sample, this clonotype turned up many times. The V call is TRBV3-1, the J call TRBJ2-7; TRBD2 matches 16 bases. V trimming: 4 bases; J trimming: 6 bases; junction bases outside the gene matches: 6. CDR1 and CDR2 from the germline V gene are LGHDT and YNNKEL (reference sequence). This CDR3 region has 16 residues. CDR3 amino acids: CASSPYGTSGRVEQYF. CDR3 DNA: TGTGCCAGCAGCCCTTACGGGACTAGCGGGAGGGTCGAGCAGTACTTC.

With regard to this clonotype: Compared with germline, one end of the junction differs, possibly owing to a read error. V is TRBV12-3 or TRBV12-4 and J is TRBJ1-2; D unclear. The CDR3 spans 12 residues. The CDR3 is CASTLTNYGYIF. DNA for the CDR3: TGTGCCAGCACTTTGACTAACTATGGCTACATCTTC.

This chain connects TRBV20-1 to TRBJ2-7, with D tentatively TRBD2 (6 bases). Germline lookup yields CDR1 DFQATT and CDR2 SNEGSKA (reference sequence). The CDR3 is made up of 12 amino acids. V was shortened by 7 bases and J by 6 bases, with 16 bases between the two germline ends. CDR3 region: CSVGEAGPEQYF. The CDR3 DNA is TGCAGTGTAGGAGAAGCGGGTCCCGAGCAGTACTTC.

The chain employs TRBV28 and TRBJ1-1, with TRBD1 as a possible D gene (6 bases). Germline CDR1 MDHEN, CDR2 SYDVKM. V was pared by 7 bases and J by 0 bases, with 18 bases between. The CDR3 spans 16 residues. CDR3 sequence: CASNEPGVIMNTEAFF. In DNA form, the CDR3 reads TGTGCCAGCAATGAACCAGGGGTTATTATGAACACTGAAGCTTTCTTT.

This clonotype occurred many times. V gene TRBV28 combines with J gene TRBJ1-2; the match to TRBD1 covers 9 bases. With 6 bases clipped from V and 0 bases from J, the junction kept 11 bases outside the gene matches. The V gene's germline CDR1 is MDHEN and CDR2 SYDVKM. The CDR3 runs 17 residues. The CDR3 loop reads CASSPPGQGVTNYGYTF. As DNA, the CDR3 is TGTGCCAGCAGCCCTCCGGGACAGGGTGTTACTAACTATGGCTACACCTTC.

Many counts were recorded for this clonotype. This chain uses TRBV7-9 with TRBJ2-7; D is ambiguous. Per the germline V gene, CDR1 is SEHNR and CDR2 is FQNEAQ (reference sequence). The V gene lost 2 bases and the J gene lost 0 bases, with 8 bases spanning the gap. The CDR3 length is 14 residues. The CDR3 protein is CASSLTFDSYEQYF. The CDR3 DNA follows: TGTGCCAGCAGCTTAACGTTCGACTCCTACGAGCAGTACTTC.